The T cell receptor beta chain described here comes from a study of T cells expressing NK-cell markers. With respect to this clonotype: Its antigen is unidentified.

CDR1 and CDR2 from the germline V gene are KGHSH and LQKENI. CDR3 length: 16 amino acids. Study-level findings and limits: One observes that, in a few donors, these clonotypes were also the leading ones within the CD3+CD56-NKG2C+ fraction.

A 5'RACE template switching approach incorporating UMIs was used to make TCR beta cDNA. TCRdb reworked the 5' RACE reads into one entry per CDR3 protein, no DNA. This sample's table reports about 260,000 distinct CDR3 sequences. The sample consisted of blood T cells: a sorted CD56 or NKG2C T cell subset, CD4+ or CD8+ T cells, or bulk PBMC T cells (not recorded which). The V call is TRBV18, the J call TRBJ1-1; TCRdb's D call of TRBD1 is untestable without DNA. The TCR comes from a woman aged 18-70 years in good health. The CDR3 here is CASSPLVRQMNTEAFF.